In this sample, the clone carrying this T cell receptor beta chain turned up a few times. The CDR3 covers 19 residues. Losses at the gene ends were 3 bases for V and 1 base for J; bases not matched to a gene: 10. CDR1 is SGHRS and CDR2 is YFSETQ in the germline V gene. These data originate in a study of Graves' ophthalmopathy and Graves' hyperthyroidism. Amplified material comprised TCR beta CDR3 regions derived from RNA transcripts. First-round RT-PCR relied on HTBI primers, and a second-round multiplex PCR came next. TCRdb re-analysed the multiplex PCR reads in MiXCR, keeping a single row per CDR3 protein. This table holds about 590,000 distinct CDR3 sequences, about 35% found once. None of the included patients had other autoimmune diseases, uncontrolled infections, pregnancy or lactation, as these led to exclusion.

Sequencing was performed on peripheral blood or thyroid tissue (not recorded which). V usage is TRBV5-1 and J usage is TRBJ2-7; 16 nucleotides match TRBD2. The receptor was isolated from an adult man with Graves' hyperthyroidism. CDR3 sequence reads: CASSSAGTSGRAGSYEQYF. In nucleotides, the CDR3 is TGCGCCAGCAGCTCGGCCGGGACTAGCGGGAGGGCCGGGTCCTACGAGCAGTACTTC.